This T cell receptor (beta chain) came from a study of OX40 agonist ivuxolimab in advanced cancers. Describing the broader study: Ivuxolimab, which targeted the costimulatory receptor OX40 (CD134), was an agonistic, fully human IgG2 monoclonal antibody. Intravenous ivuxolimab was administered to patients every 2 weeks at six dose levels: 0.01, 0.1, 0.3, 1.5, 3 and 10 mg/kg. Of the approximately 50 dose-escalation patients, hepatocellular carcinoma was present in 19, melanoma in some 15, renal cell carcinoma in 9 and head and neck cancer in 9. A male proportion of around 83% and a mean age of 60 years, ranging from about 20 to 80, were recorded for the dose-escalation cohort. Prior anti-PD-1, anti-PD-L1 or anti-CTLA-4 therapy was permitted, and checkpoint inhibitors had been received by roughly two fifths of dose-escalation patients. Three dose-escalation patients achieved partial responses, one with hepatocellular carcinoma and two with cutaneous melanoma. The point of sequencing TCRbeta in the periphery was to test whether ivuxolimab changed TCR sequence diversity and drove clonal T-cell expansion. The paper covers the monotherapy dose-escalation part of the phase I ivuxolimab trial, which included N of about 50 patients.

Overall study outcomes, separate from this receptor: Partial responders in the 0.1-3.0 mg/kg groups had among the lowest normalized peripheral clonal expansion, especially among CD8+ T cells. Low levels of normalized T-cell clonal expansion were also shown by some nonresponding patients. On average, CD8+ T cells showed more expanded clones than CD4+ T cells after ivuxolimab. Antigen specificity was not determined for the clonally expanded peripheral T cells. At doses from 0.1 to 3.0 mg/kg, clonal expansion was seen in both CD4+ and CD8+ blood T cells between baseline and week 6.

The cysteine opens and the phenylalanine closes a CDR3 of 16 amino acids. The sequence is cut down to CDR3 DNA, 48 bases in frame from base 1. Turning to this clone: Its antigen specificity is not known. The sample holds no much larger clone one base away, and base qualities are not on file.

Genomic DNA was extracted from sorted cells for sequencing of the TCRbeta CDR3 region. The immunoSEQ Assay was used for sequencing of TCRbeta CDR3 regions. The immuneACCESS repertoire file appears here via TCRdb, limited to in-frame rearrangements. These files lack a portion of the clones; in checked studies, under half of the deficit traces to unresolved V genes, and the cause of the others is not known. A total of 90,000 to 120,000 clones appear in this sample, about 91% of them only once. Roughly 1.3% of the sample comes from the top ten. Patients with autoimmune disease history or receiving systemic immunosuppression were excluded from the trial. Peripheral blood for TCR sequencing was drawn from every dose cohort at baseline, at cycle 4 day 1 and at cycle 7 day 1. The samples were taken from a phase I, first-in-human, multicenter, open-label dose-escalation trial of ivuxolimab. Adults with locally advanced or metastatic head and neck squamous cell, hepatocellular, melanoma or renal cell carcinoma were enrolled in the trial. Before TCR sequencing, CD4+ T cells and CD8+ T cells were sorted from peripheral blood as separate populations.

The sequence links TRBV21-1 to TRBJ1-1. TRBV21-1 is described as a pseudogene. The sample in question was CD4+ or CD8+ T cells sorted from blood, obtained in a trial of the OX40 agonist ivuxolimab. The clonotype was recovered from an adult with an advanced solid tumor such as melanoma, head and neck, liver or kidney cancer. The CDR3: CASSNNEKGRSTEAFF. The nucleotide sequence is TGTGCCAGCAGCAATAACGAAAAGGGAAGGTCCACTGAAGCTTTCTTT.